The 24 T cell receptor beta chains reported below all come from one sample, sequenced in a study of blood T cell repertoires in COVID-19. This table comes from immunoSEQ multiplex PCR, and its TCRdb copy is limited to in-frame clones, with some not included. Of 90,000 to 130,000 clones in the sample, roughly 85% were seen once. The source material was peripheral blood. These receptors were collected from a man in his forties with acute or convalescent COVID-19.

For the CDR3, the DNA is TGTGCCAGCAGCTTGGGACACGCTAGCGGGGCCTACGAGCAGTACTTC. Encoded protein: CASSLGHASGAYEQYF. This chain links TRBV5-5 with TRBJ2-7; 9 nucleotides match TRBD2. CDR1 is SGHKS, CDR2 YYEKEE, per germline (reference sequence). This CDR3 contains 16 residues. J lost 2 bases, V lost 0 bases, and 6 bases had no gene match.

The genes are TRBV12-3 or TRBV12-4 and TRBJ2-1; D gene ambiguous. The length of the CDR3 is 13 residues. V was trimmed by 0 bases and J by 8 bases, leaving 8 bases between them. The CDR3: CASSLARYDEQFF. In nucleotides, the CDR3 is TGTGCCAGCAGTTTAGCGCGATACGATGAGCAGTTCTTC.

V is TRBV11-2 and J is TRBJ2-7, with D possibly TRBD2 on 5 matching bases. The CDR3 contains 15 residues. Trimming cost V 1 base and J 4 bases, with 14 bases left between them. Germline assignment: CDR1 SGHAT and CDR2 FQNNGV. Here the CDR3 DNA reads TGTGCCAGCAGCTTAGCGGGGTCTCGTTTTTACGAGCAGTACTTC. Its translation: CASSLAGSRFYEQYF.

This chain joins TRBV4-3 and TRBJ2-3; TRBD2 aligns across 11 bases. The CDR3 extends over 19 amino acids. Looked up from germline, CDR1 is LGHNA and CDR2 is YSLEER. V dropped 3 bases and J dropped 2; count of bases not matched to a gene: 13. CDR3 sequence: CASSHHRPLAGGSTDTQYF. Written as DNA, the CDR3 is TGCGCCAGCAGCCATCATCGACCCTTAGCGGGGGGGTCCACAGATACGCAGTATTTT.

This rearrangement joins TRBV5-1 to TRBJ2-1; the match to TRBD2 covers 7 bases. CDR1 SGHRS and CDR2 YFSETQ come from the germline V gene. The J segment lost 0 bases and the V segment lost 0 bases, leaving 6 bases of the junction unmatched. The CDR3 has 17 amino acids. CDR3 loop: CASSLAPSGGSYNEQFF. The DNA of the CDR3 is TGCGCCAGCAGCTTGGCCCCTAGCGGAGGCTCCTACAATGAGCAGTTCTTC. The variable domain in full, completed from reference TRBV5-1 and TRBJ2-1, reads KAGVTQTPRYLIKTRGQQVTLSCSPISGHRSVSWYQQTPGQGLQFLFEYFSETQRNKGNFPGRFSGRQFSNSRSEMNVSTLELGDSALYLCASSLAPSGGSYNEQFFGPGTRLTVL.

In this sample, this clone turned up once. CDR3 in amino acids: CASSRRDSAEAFF. For the CDR3, the DNA is TGTGCCAGCAGTAGAAGGGACAGCGCTGAAGCTTTCTTT. The chain joins TRBV6-5 to TRBJ1-1; 7 positions match TRBD1. Germline values: CDR1 MNHEY, CDR2 SVGAGI. This CDR3 is built from 13 residues. Trimming removed 5 bases from V and 6 bases from J; junction bases left unmatched: 6.

This clone has only a few counts. The V gene is TRBV9, the J gene TRBJ2-6; D call uncertain. The CDR3 is 16 amino acids. V lost 0 bases and J lost 2, with 9 bases in between. CDR1 SGDLS and CDR2 YYNGEE come from the germline V gene. CDR3 loop: CASSVGLTAGANVLTF. The CDR3 nucleotides read TGTGCCAGCAGCGTAGGTCTGACTGCTGGGGCCAACGTCCTGACTTTC.

The V call is TRBV11-2, the J call TRBJ1-1, with TRBD1 as a possible D gene (5 bases). Trimming removed 2 bases at V and 4 bases at J, with 14 bases between. The CDR3 length is 15 residues. The germline CDR1 and CDR2 sequences are SGHAT and FQNNGV. The CDR3 bases are TGTGCCAGCAGCTTACAGGGTGGGGTGGGCACTGAAGCTTTCTTT. Translating it yields CASSLQGGVGTEAFF.

Concerning this clone: A read error may produce the germline difference seen at one junction end. The chain recombines TRBV19 with TRBJ2-5, with D possibly being TRBD2 (6 bases). The germline gives CDR1 LNHDA, CDR2 SQIVND (reference sequence). The CDR3 consists of 12 residues. In DNA form, the CDR3 reads TGTGCCAGTAGTATAGAGGGGGGAGACGTCCACTTC. Residues: CASSIEGGDVHF.

The J gene is TRBJ1-2, the V gene TRBV30; no reliable D call. V was shortened by 1 base and J by 7 bases, with 10 bases between the two germline ends. Germline-derived CDR1 and CDR2 are GTSNPN and SVGIG (reference sequence). This CDR3 spans 12 amino acids. CDR3 loop: CAWSDGRSGYTF. CDR3 bases: TGTGCCTGGAGTGATGGTCGGAGTGGCTACACCTTC.

The chain joins TRBV9 to TRBJ2-1; D is uncertain. V lost 4 bases and J 1 base, leaving 12 bases between the germline ends. Germline CDR1 is SGDLS and CDR2 is YYNGEE. There are 15 residues in the CDR3. The CDR3 DNA follows: TGTGCCAGCAGCACTTACCACTTGTCCTACAATGAGCAGTTCTTC. Protein product: CASSTYHLSYNEQFF. The full variable domain, with the rest looked up from reference TRBV9 and TRBJ2-1, is DSGVTQTPKHLITATGQRVTLRCSPRSGDLSVYWYQQSLDQGLQFLIQYYNGEERAKGNILERFSAQQFPDLHSELNLSSLELGDSALYFCASSTYHLSYNEQFFGPGTRLTVL.

The chain couples TRBV7-9 to TRBJ2-3; TRBD1 matches 7 bases. V gave up 5 bases and J gave up 0 bases; unmatched junction bases: 5. This CDR3 comprises 15 residues. Germline loops: CDR1 SEHNR, CDR2 FQNEAQ (reference sequence). DNA for the CDR3: TGTGCCAGCAGCCCACGGGACAGTAGCACAGATACGCAGTATTTT. This gives the protein CASSPRDSSTDTQYF.

The V call is TRBV25-1, the J call TRBJ1-3; possibly TRBD1 for D (5 bases). The V and J ends lost 2 bases and 0 bases respectively, with 11 bases between them. The CDR3 runs 16 residues. Germline assignment: CDR1 MGHDK and CDR2 SYGVNS. CDR3 sequence: CASSEPRQTSGNTIYF. The CDR3 DNA follows: TGTGCCAGCAGTGAACCTAGACAGACCTCTGGAAACACCATATATTTT.

The rearrangement links TRBV15 to TRBJ1-1, with unresolved D. This CDR3 contains 13 residues. The V end was cut by 0 bases, the J end by 6 bases, with 8 bases between. Germline V gives CDR1 LNHNV, CDR2 YYDKDF (reference sequence). The CDR3 DNA is TGTGCCACCAGCAGAGAACTCCCCGCTGAAGCTTTCTTT. Protein sequence: CATSRELPAEAFF. The variable domain in full, completed from reference TRBV15 and TRBJ1-1, reads DAMVIQNPRYQVTQFGKPVTLSCSQTLNHNVMYWYQQKSSQAPKLLFHYYDKDFNNEADTPDNFQSRRPNTSFCFLDIRSPGLGDTAMYLCATSRELPAEAFFGQGTRLTVV.

This chain joins TRBV2 and TRBJ2-7, with 7 bases identical to TRBD1. Unmatched junction bases numbered 15, after V lost 8 bases and J lost 5 bases. Germline CDR1 and CDR2: SNHLY and FYNNEI. This CDR3 has 15 residues. The CDR3 is CASVKLSGGSDEQYF. The CDR3, as DNA: TGTGCCAGCGTAAAATTATCAGGGGGAAGTGACGAGCAGTACTTC.

The chain links TRBV6-5 to TRBJ1-1, with D possibly being TRBD1 (5 bases). The CDR3 totals 14 residues. Germline values: CDR1 MNHEY, CDR2 SVGAGI. The germline V and J ends were trimmed by 8 bases and 3 bases, with 16 bases remaining between them. Written as DNA, the CDR3 is TGTGCCAGCCCTGAGTGGCAGGGCTACACTGAAGCTTTCTTT. Its protein product is CASPEWQGYTEAFF.

The chain joins TRBV2 to TRBJ1-1; the D gene is possibly TRBD1 (5 bases). The CDR3 extends over 14 amino acids. The germline V and J ends were trimmed by 7 bases and 0 bases, with 12 bases remaining between them. CDR1 is SNHLY and CDR2 is FYNNEI in the germline V gene. CDR3 DNA sequence: TGTGCCAGCACCTCGGACATACTGAACACTGAAGCTTTCTTT. Translating it yields CASTSDILNTEAFF. Full variable domain (outside the CDR3, taken from reference TRBV2 and TRBJ1-1): EPEVTQTPSHQVTQMGQEVILRCVPISNHLYFYWYRQILGQKVEFLVSFYNNEISEKSEIFDDQFSVERPDGSNFTLKIRSTKLEDSAMYFCASTSDILNTEAFFGQGTRLTVV.

V is TRBV19 and J is TRBJ2-7; maybe TRBD1 (6 bases). The germline V gene has CDR1 LNHDA and CDR2 SQIVND (reference sequence). V was pared by 5 bases and J by 7 bases, with 21 bases between. This CDR3 is built from 15 residues. The CDR3 DNA is TGTGCCAGTAGTCCAAGGAGACAGGAAGTAGGAGAGCAGTACTTC. This translates into CASSPRRQEVGEQYF.

The chain combines TRBV10-2 with TRBJ2-3; 7 nucleotides match TRBD2. Losses at the gene ends were 3 bases for V and 0 bases for J; bases not matched to a gene: 3. Germline CDR1 is WSHSY and CDR2 is SAAADI. The CDR3 sequence is 15 residues long. For the CDR3, the DNA is TGCGCCAGCAGTGATGGGGGGGGGAGCACAGATACGCAGTATTTT. Protein sequence: CASSDGGGSTDTQYF.

The chain employs TRBV7-9 and TRBJ2-6; the D gene is possibly TRBD2 (5 bases). V was cut by 1 base and J by 1 base, with 17 bases left in between. This CDR3 has 19 amino acids. CDR1 SEHNR and CDR2 FQNEAQ come from the germline V gene (reference sequence). CDR3 sequence: CASSLGRGIGRSGANVLTF. The CDR3 nucleotides are TGTGCCAGCAGCTTAGGAAGAGGGATAGGGAGATCTGGGGCCAACGTCCTGACTTTC.

V is TRBV6-5 and J is TRBJ1-4; TRBD1 might be the D (5 bases). The germline V gene has CDR1 MNHEY and CDR2 SVGAGI. V dropped 0 bases and J dropped 8 bases, with 10 bases sitting between them. CDR3 length: 14 residues. The CDR3 nucleotides are TGTGCCAGCAGTTACTCTGACAGATGGGAAAAACTGTTTTTT. Residues: CASSYSDRWEKLFF.

The rearrangement joins TRBV24-1 to TRBJ2-5; TRBD2 matches at 8 bases. The CDR3 extends over 14 amino acids. Germline assignment: CDR1 KGHDR and CDR2 SFDVKD. V shed 4 bases, J shed 4 bases, and the junction held 4 bases outside the gene matches. CDR3 sequence reads: CATSEGLAGETQYF. Here the CDR3 DNA reads TGTGCCACCAGTGAAGGGCTAGCGGGAGAGACCCAGTACTTC.

This clone was detected a few times. The chain joins TRBV4-2 to TRBJ2-7, with D possibly TRBD1 on 5 matching bases. The germline gives CDR1 LGHNA, CDR2 YNFKEQ. The CDR3 has 13 residues. V lost 3 bases, J lost 3 bases, and 9 bases lay in between. The CDR3 protein is CASSQIDSYEQYF. CDR3 nucleotides: TGTGCCAGCAGCCAGATCGACAGCTACGAGCAGTACTTC.

This clone appeared a few times. V usage is TRBV24-1 and J usage is TRBJ2-3, with a possible D match to TRBD2 (6 bases). CDR1 KGHDR and CDR2 SFDVKD come from the germline V gene. The V end was cut by 4 bases, the J end by 6 bases, with 19 bases between. This CDR3 has 16 residues. CDR3 residues: CATSDSQAGRTDTQYF. Here the CDR3 DNA reads TGTGCCACCAGTGACTCGCAGGCGGGGAGGACCGATACGCAGTATTTT.